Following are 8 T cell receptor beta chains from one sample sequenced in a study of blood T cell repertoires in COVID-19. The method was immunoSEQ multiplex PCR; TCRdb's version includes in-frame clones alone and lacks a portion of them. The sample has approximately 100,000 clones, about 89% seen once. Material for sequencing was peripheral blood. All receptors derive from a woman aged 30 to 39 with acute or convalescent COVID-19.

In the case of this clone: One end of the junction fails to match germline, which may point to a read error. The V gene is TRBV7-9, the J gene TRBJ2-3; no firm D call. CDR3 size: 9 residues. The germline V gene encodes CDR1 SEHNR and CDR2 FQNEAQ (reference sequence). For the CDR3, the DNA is TGTGCCAGCAGTCGTTCTACGAATTTT. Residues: CASSRSTNF.

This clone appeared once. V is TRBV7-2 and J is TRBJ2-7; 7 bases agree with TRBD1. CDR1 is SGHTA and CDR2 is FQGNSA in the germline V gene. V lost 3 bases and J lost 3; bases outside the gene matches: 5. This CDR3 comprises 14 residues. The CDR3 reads CASSFGQAFYEQYF. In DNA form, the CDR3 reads TGTGCCAGCAGCTTTGGACAGGCTTTCTACGAGCAGTACTTC.

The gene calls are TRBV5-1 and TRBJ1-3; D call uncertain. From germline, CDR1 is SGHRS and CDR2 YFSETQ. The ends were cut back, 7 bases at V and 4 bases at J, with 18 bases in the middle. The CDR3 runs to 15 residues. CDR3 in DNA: TGCGCCAGCCCGATAGGACTTCCTACGGGAAACACCATATATTTT. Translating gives CASPIGLPTGNTIYF.

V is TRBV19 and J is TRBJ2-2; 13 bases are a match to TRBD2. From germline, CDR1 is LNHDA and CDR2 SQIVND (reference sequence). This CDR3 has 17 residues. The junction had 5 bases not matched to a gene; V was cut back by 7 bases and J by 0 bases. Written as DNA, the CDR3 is TGTGCCAGTAAAGGGACTAGCGGGGTAACGAACACCGGGGAGCTGTTTTTT. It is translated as CASKGTSGVTNTGELFF.

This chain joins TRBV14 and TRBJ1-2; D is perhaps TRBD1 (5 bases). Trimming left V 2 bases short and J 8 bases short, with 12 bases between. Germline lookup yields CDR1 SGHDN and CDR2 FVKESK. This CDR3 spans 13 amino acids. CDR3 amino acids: CASSQPGGEGYTF. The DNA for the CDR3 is TGTGCCAGCAGCCAACCCGGGGGAGAAGGCTACACCTTC.

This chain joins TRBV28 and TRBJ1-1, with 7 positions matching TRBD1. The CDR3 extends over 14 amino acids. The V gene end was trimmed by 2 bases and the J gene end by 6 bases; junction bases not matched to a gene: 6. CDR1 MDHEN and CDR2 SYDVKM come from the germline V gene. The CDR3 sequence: CASSLGYRGSEAFF. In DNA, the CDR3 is TGTGCCAGCAGTTTAGGGTACAGGGGCTCTGAAGCTTTCTTT. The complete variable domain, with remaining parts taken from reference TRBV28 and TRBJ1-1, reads DVKVTQSSRYLVKRTGEKVFLECVQDMDHENMFWYRQDPGLGLRLIYFSYDVKMKEKGDIPEGYSVSREKKERFSLILESASTNQTSMYLCASSLGYRGSEAFFGQGTRLTVV.

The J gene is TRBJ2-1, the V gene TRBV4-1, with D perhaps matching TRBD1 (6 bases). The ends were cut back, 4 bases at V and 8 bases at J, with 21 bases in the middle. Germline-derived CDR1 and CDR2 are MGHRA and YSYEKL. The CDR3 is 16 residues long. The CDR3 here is CASSRTRTAGDHEQFF. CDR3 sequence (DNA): TGCGCCAGCAGCCGCACAAGAACGGCAGGGGACCATGAGCAGTTCTTC.

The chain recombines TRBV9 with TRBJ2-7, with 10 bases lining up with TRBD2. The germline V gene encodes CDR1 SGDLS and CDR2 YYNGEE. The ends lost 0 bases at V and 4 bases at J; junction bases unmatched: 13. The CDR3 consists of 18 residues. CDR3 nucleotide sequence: TGTGCCAGCAGCGTAGGGGCTAGCGGGGGACTCACAATATACGAGCAGTACTTC. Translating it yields CASSVGASGGLTIYEQYF.